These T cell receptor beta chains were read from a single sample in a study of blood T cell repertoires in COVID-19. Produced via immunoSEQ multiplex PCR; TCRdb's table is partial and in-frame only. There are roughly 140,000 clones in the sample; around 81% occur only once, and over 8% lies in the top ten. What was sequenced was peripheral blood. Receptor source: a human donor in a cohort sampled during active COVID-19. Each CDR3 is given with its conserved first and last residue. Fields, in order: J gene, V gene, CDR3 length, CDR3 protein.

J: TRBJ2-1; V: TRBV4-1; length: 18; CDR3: CASSQDLVLGGQYNEQFF
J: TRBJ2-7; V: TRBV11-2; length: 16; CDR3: CASSDVGRTPSYEQYF
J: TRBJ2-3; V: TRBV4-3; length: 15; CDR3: CASSQHDRPVDTQYF
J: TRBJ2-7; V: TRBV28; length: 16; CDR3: CASSLGTRLSSYEQYF
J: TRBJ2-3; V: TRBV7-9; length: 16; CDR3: CASSSPDKPSTDTQYF
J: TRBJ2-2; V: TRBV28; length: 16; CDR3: CASSLYSGKSTGELFF
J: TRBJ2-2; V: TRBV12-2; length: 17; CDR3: CASRHTSGRTNTGELFF
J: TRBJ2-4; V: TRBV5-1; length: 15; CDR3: CASSPRLAGKNIQYF
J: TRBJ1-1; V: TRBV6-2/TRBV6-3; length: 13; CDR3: CASSYFAGTEAFF
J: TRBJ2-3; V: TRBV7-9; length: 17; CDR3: CASSNGREGVSTDTQYF
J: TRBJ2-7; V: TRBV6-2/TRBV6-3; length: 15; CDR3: CASSSITGGHREQYF
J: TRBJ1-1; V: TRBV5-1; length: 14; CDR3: CASSSQTGNTEAFF
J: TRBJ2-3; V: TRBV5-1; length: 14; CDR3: CASTQTGNTDTQYF
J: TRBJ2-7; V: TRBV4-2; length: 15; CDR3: CASSQEWGGTYEQYF
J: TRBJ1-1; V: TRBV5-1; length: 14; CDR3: CASSLQGGGTEAFF
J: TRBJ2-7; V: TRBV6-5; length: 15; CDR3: CASNPEDRINYEQYF
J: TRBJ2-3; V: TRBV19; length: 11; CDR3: CASSSGDTQYF
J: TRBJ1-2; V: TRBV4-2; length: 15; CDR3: CASSQRQGAQYGYTF
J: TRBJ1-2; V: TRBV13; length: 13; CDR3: CASSLEGALGYTF
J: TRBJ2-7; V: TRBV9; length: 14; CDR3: CASSGIGLGGEQYF
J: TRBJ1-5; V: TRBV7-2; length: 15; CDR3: CASSLGQGSNQPQHF
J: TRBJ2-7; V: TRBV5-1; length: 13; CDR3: CASSLGTIYEQYF
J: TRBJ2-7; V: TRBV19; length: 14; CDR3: CASSMRSGFYEQYF
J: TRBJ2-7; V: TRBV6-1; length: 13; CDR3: CASSDTGSSRQYF
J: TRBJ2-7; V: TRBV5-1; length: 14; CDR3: CASSSNKGVYEQYF
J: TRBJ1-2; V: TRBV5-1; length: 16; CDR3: CASSLGAAGQNYGYTF
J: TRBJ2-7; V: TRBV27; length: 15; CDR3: CASSSWFGSSYEQYF
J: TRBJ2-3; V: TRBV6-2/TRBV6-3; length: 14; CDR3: CASSWGTDGDTQYF
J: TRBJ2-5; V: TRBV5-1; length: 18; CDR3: CASSSGLAGDWLSETQYF